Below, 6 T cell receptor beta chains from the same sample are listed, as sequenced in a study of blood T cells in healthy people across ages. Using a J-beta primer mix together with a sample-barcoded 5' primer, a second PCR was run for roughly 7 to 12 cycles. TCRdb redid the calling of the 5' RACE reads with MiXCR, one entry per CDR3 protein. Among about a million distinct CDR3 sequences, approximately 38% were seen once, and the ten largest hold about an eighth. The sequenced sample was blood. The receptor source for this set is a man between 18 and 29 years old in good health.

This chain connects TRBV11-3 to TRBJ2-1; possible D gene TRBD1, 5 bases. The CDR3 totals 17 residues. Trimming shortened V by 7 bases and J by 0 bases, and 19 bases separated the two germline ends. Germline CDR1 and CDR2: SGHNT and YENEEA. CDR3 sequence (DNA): TGTGCCAGCACCGACCGAAGGGGTGCGAGCTCCTACAATGAGCAGTTCTTC. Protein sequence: CASTDRRGASSYNEQFF.

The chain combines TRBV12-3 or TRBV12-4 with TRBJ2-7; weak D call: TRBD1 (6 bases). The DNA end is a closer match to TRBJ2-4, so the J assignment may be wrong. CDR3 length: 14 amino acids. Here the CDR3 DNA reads TGTGCCAGCAATCAACAGGGATCCAAAAACATTCAGTACTTC. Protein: CASNQQGSKNIQYF.

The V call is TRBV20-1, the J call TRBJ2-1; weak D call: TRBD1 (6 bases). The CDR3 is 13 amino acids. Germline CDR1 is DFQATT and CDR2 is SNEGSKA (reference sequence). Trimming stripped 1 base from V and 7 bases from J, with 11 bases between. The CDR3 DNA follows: TGCAGTGCTAGAGGGGGGCTTGCAAATGAGCAGTTCTTC. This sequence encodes CSARGGLANEQFF.

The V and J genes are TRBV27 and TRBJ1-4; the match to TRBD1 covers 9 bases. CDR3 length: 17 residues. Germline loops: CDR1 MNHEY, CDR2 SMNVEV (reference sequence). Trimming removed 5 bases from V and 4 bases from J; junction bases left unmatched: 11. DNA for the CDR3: TGTGCCAGCAGTCCCCAAACGCACAGGGGGCTTAATGAAAAACTGTTTTTT. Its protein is CASSPQTHRGLNEKLFF.

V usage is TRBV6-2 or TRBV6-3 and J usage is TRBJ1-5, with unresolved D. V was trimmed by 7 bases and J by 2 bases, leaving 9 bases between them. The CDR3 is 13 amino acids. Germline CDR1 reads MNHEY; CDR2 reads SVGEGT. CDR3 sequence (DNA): TGTGCCAGCATCGAGGGTGGCAATCAGCCCCAGCATTTT. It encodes CASIEGGNQPQHF.

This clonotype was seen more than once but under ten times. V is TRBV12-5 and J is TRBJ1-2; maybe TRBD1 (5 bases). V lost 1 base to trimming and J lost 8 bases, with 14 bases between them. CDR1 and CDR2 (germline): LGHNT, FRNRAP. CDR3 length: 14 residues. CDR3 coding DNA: TGTGCTAGTGGTTTGGACGGGGTACCAGGGGGCTACACCTTC. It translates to CASGLDGVPGGYTF. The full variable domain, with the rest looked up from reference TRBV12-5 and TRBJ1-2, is DARVTQTPRHKVTEMGQEVTMRCQPILGHNTVFWYRQTMMQGLELLAYFRNRAPLDDSGMPKDRFSAEMPDATLATLKIQPSEPRDSAVYFCASGLDGVPGGYTFGSGTRLTVV.